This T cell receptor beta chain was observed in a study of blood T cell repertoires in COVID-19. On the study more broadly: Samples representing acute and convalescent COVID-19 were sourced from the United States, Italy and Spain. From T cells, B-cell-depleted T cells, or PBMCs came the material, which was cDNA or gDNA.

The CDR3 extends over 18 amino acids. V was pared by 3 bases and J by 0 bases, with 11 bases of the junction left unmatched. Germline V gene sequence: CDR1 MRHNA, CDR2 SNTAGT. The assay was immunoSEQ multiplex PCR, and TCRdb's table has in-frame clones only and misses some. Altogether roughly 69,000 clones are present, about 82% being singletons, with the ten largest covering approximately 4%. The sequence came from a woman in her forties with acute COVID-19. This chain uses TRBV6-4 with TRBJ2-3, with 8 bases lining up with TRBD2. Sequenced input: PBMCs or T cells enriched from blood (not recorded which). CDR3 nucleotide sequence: TGTGCCAGCAGTGAAGAAGCGGGAGTGGCCGGTAGCACAGATACGCAGTATTTT. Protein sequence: CASSEEAGVAGSTDTQYF.